This TCR beta chain was profiled in a study of identifying expanded T cells in peripheral blood. Findings of the study overall: Over about two and four weeks, about 16 and 20 clones changed, versus roughly 1.1 between replicates. Clone count variance between roughly 2-week samples rose with total template count.

TCRdb keeps only in-frame clones here, not all; method: immunoSEQ multiplex PCR. Among approximately 100,000 clones listed, more than 70% were seen once. Concerning this clone: Antigen: not known.

No infections or other immune events were documented during collection. Germline V gene sequence: CDR1 SGHRS, CDR2 YFSETQ. Trimming took 7 bases from V and 5 from J, leaving 11 bases between them. This CDR3 is built from 12 residues. The chain has TRBV5-1 and TRBJ2-3; no clear D gene. The TCR was taken from a person aged 18 to 75 in good health. Source material: blood. The CDR3 DNA reads as TGCGCCAGCCGGTATTCCGGAGATACGCAGTATTTT. Translation: CASRYSGDTQYF.